Below, one TCR beta chain is given with its context. Its specificity is unknown. The data belong to a study of breast tumors, draining lymph nodes, adjacent tissues. Study-wide results and caveats: Tumor TCR diversity was below lymph nodes but above nontumor tissue. Data fit most tumor T cells coming from lymph node, expanding in tumor. Luminal-like breast cancer showed significantly higher tumor–nontumor repertoire similarity than basal-like.

CDR3 length: 17 amino acids. The germline gives CDR1 MDHEN, CDR2 SYDVKM. With V trimmed by 0 bases and J by 9 bases, 12 bases remained unmatched. Samples came from axillary lymph nodes draining the breast cancer. A single record per CDR3 protein comes from TCRdb applying MiXCR to the multiplex PCR reads. This repertoire shows fewer than 300,000 distinct CDR3 sequences, about 30% found once; its top ten account for just over 1.4%. The sample comprised axillary lymph node tissue. J is TRBJ2-1 and V is TRBV28; 9 bases are shared with TRBD2. The receptor was isolated from a female donor with breast cancer. Some clones in this sample may be carry-over from other donors' samples. The DNA for the CDR3 is TGTGCCAGCAGTTTATGGGACCTAGCGGGAAAGACGGGTGAGCAGTTCTTC. Translation gives CASSLWDLAGKTGEQFF.